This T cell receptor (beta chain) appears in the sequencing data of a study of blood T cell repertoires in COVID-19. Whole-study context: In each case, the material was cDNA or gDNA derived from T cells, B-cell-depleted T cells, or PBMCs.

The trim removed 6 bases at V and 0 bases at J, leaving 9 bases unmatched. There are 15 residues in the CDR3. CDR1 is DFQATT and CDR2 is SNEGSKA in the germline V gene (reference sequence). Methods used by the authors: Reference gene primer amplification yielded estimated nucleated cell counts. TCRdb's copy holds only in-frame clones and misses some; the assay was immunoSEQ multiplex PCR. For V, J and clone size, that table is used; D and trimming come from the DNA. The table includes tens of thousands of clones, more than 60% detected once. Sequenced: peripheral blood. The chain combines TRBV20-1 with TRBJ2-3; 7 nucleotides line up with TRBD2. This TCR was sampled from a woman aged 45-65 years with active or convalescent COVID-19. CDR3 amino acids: CSASELAASTDTQYF. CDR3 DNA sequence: TGCAGTGCGAGTGAGCTAGCGGCTAGCACAGATACGCAGTATTTT.